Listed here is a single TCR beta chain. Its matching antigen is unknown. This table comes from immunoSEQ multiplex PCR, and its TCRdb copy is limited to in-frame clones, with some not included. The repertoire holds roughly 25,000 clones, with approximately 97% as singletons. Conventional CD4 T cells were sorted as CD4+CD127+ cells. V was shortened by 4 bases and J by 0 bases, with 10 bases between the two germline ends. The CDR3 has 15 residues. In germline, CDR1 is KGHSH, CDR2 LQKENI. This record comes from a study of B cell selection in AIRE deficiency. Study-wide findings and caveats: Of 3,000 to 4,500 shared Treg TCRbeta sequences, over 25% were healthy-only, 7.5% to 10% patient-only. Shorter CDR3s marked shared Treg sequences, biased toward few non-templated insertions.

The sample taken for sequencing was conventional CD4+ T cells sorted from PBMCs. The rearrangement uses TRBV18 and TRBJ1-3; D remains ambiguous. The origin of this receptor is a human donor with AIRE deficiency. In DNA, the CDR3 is TGTGCCAGCTCACGAGACCAATCCTCTGGAAACACCATATATTTT. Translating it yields CASSRDQSSGNTIYF.